The clone carrying this T cell receptor (beta chain) was seen more than once but under ten times. Trimming took 0 bases from V and 2 from J, leaving 16 bases between them. Germline V gene sequence: CDR1 LGHNA, CDR2 YSLEER. The CDR3 sequence is 17 residues long. The data derive from a study of cytomegalovirus exposure and HLA in healthy donors. The study ran its PCR with 60 Vbeta and 13 Jbeta primers. Sequenced by immunoSEQ multiplex PCR; TCRdb stores in-frame clones only, minus some. The repertoire consists of roughly 160,000 clones, with about 75% occurring once and the leading ten covering around 8%.

V and J are TRBV4-3 and TRBJ1-1; D may be TRBD1 (6 bases). The sequence was collected from a woman aged 40 to 49 in good health and CMV-seropositive. The sample comprised PBMCs. Here the CDR3 DNA reads TGCGCCAGCAGCCAAGAGAATCTACAGGGCCTAAACACTGAAGCTTTCTTT. Residues: CASSQENLQGLNTEAFF.